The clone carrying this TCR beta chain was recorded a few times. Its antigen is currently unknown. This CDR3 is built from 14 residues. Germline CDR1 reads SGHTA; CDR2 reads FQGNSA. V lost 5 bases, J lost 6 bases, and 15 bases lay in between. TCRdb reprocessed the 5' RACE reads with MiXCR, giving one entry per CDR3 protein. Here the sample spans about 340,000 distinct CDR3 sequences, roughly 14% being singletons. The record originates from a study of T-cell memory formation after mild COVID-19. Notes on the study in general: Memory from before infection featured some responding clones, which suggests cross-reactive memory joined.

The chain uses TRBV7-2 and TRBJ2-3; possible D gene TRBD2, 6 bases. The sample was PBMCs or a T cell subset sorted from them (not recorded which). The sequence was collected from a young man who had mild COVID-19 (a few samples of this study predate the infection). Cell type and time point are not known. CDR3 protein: CASSRPPGRDTQYF. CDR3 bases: TGTGCCAGCAGCAGGCCCCCTGGGAGGGATACGCAGTATTTT.